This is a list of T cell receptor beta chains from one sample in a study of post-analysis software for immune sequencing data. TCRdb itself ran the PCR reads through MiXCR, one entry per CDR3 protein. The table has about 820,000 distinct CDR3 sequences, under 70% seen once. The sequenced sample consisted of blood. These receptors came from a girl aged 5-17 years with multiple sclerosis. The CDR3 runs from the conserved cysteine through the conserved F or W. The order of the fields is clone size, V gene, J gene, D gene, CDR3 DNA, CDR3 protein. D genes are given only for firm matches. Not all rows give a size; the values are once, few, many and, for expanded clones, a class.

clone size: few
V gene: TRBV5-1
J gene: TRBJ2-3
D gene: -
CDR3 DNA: TGCGCCAGCAGCTTGAACGGCGGGGGCACCGTAAATACGCAGTATTTT
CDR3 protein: CASSLNGGGTVNTQYF

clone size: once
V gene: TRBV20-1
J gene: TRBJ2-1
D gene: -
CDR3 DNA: TGCAGTGCTAGACCCCGATCCCGGGACCCCAGGGGCGGGCAGTTCTTC
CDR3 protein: CSARPRSRDPRGGQFF

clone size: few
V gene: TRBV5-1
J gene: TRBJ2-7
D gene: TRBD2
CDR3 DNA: TGCGCCAGCAGCTTGGCGGGACTAGTCGCCGAGCAGTACTTC
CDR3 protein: CASSLAGLVAEQYF

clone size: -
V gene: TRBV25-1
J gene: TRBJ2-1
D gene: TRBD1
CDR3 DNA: TGTGCCAGCAGTGAATGGGGACAGGGGTCCTACAATGAGCAGTTCTTC
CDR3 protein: CASSEWGQGSYNEQFF

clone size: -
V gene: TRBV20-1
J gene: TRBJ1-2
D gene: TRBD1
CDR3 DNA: TGCAGTGCACCGGGACAGGGGGGCTACACCTTC
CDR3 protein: CSAPGQGGYTF

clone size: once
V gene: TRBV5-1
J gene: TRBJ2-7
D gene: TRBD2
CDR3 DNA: TGCGCCAGCAGCTTGGAAGCGGGGATCTACGAGCAGTACTTC
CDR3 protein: CASSLEAGIYEQYF

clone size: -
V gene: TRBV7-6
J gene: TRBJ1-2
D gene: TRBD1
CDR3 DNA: TGTGCCAGCAGCCCCAAACCGCCGGGACAGGGAGCTAACTATGGCTACACCTTC
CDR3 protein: CASSPKPPGQGANYGYTF

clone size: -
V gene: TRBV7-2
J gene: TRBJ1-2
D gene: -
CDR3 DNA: TGTGCCAGCAGCTTAAACGGGTTCTATGGCTACACCTTC
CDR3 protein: CASSLNGFYGYTF

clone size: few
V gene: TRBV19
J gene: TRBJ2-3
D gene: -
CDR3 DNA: TGTGCCACCAAACAGGGTCCGCAGTATTTT
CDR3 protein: CATKQGPQYF

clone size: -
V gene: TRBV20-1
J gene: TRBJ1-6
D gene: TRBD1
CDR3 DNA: TGCAGTGCTGAAACGACAGGGCTGGAATCACCCCTCCACTTT
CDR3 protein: CSAETTGLESPLHF

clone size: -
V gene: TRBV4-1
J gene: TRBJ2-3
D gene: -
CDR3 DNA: TGCGCCAGCAGCCAAGGTACCTCCACAGATACGCAGTATTTT
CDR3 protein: CASSQGTSTDTQYF

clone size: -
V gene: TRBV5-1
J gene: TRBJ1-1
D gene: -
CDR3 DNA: TGCGCCAGCGGGGGTGTTATGAACACTGAAGCTTTCTTT
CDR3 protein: CASGGVMNTEAFF

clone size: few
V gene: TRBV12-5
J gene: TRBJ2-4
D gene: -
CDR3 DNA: TGTGCTAGTGGTTGGGTCAAAAACATTCAGTACTTC
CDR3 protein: CASGWVKNIQYF

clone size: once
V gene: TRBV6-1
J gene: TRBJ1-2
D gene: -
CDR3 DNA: TGCGCAGGGGCCACAGCTAACTATGGCTACACCTTC
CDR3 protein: CAGATANYGYTF

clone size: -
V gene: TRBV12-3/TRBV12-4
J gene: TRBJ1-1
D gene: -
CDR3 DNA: TGTGCCAGCAGTTTAAGTCGGGAAGCTTTCTTT
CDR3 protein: CASSLSREAFF

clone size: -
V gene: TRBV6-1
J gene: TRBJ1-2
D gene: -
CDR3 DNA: TGTGCCAGCAGTGAAGCTCCGCGGTCCGGCTACACCTTC
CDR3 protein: CASSEAPRSGYTF

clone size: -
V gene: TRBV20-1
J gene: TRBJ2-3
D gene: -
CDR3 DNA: TGCAGTGCTAGGCCGCGGGCCATAGATACGCAGTATTTT
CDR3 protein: CSARPRAIDTQYF

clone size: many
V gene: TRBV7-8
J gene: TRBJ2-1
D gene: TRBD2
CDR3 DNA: TGTGCCAGCAGCTTAACGGGGGGTGGCTACAATGAGCAGTTCTTC
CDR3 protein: CASSLTGGGYNEQFF

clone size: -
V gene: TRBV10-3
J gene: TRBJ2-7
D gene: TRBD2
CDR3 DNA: TGTGCCATCAGTGAGGGACTAGCGGGTACGATCTACGAGCAGTACTTC
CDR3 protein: CAISEGLAGTIYEQYF

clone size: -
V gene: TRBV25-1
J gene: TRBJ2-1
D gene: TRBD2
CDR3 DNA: TGTGCCAGCAGTGAATATGGGCTAGCGGGAGCTTACAATGAGCAGTTCTTC
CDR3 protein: CASSEYGLAGAYNEQFF

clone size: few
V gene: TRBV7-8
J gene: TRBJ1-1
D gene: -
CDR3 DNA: TGTGCCAGCAGCTTAGTGCAGTGGGCTCGGGCCACTGAAGCTTTCTTT
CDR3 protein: CASSLVQWARATEAFF

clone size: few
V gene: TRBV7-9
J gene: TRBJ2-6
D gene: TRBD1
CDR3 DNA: TGTGCCAGCAGCTTTACGACCGGGACAGGGCTCGCTGGGGCCAACGTCCTGACTTTC
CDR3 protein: CASSFTTGTGLAGANVLTF

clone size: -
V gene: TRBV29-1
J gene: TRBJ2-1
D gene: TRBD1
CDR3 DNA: TGCAGCGCCCTCCCTCTCAGCGGACAGGGAAGGCGCAATGAGCAGTTCTTC
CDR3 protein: CSALPLSGQGRRNEQFF

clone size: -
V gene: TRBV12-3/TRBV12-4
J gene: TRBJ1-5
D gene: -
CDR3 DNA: TGTGCCAGCAGTTTATCCCTTACCGGGGGCAATCAGCCCCAGCATTTT
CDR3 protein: CASSLSLTGGNQPQHF

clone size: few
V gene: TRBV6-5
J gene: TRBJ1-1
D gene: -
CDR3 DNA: TGTGCCAGCAGTTACTCAGACCTAACCCCGGCTTTCTTT
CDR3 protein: CASSYSDLTPAFF

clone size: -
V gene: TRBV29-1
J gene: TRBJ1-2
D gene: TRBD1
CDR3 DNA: TGCAGCGCCTCCCGGGACAGGGCCCTTCGCTACACCTTC
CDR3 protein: CSASRDRALRYTF

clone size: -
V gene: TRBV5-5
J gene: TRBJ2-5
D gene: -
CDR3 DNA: TGTGCCAGCAGCTTGGCACAGGGTCAAGAGACCCAGTACTTC
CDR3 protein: CASSLAQGQETQYF

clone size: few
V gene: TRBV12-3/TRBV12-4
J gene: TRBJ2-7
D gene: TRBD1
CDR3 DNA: TGTGCCAGCAGTCCCCGTGGAGAGGGGGCGGCGTACGAGCAGTACTTC
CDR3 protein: CASSPRGEGAAYEQYF

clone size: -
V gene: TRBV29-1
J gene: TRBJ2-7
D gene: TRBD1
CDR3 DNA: TGCAGCGTGAAGAACGACAGGGACCGCTCCTACGAGCAGTACTTC
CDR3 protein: CSVKNDRDRSYEQYF

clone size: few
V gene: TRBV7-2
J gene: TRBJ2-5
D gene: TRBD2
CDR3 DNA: TGTGCCAGCAGCTTAGTGGGTAGCGGGTTCCAAGAGACCCAGTACTTC
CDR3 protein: CASSLVGSGFQETQYF

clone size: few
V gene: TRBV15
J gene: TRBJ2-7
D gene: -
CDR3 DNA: TGTGCCACCAGCAACGGGGACCTAGTGGACTACGAGCAGTACTTC
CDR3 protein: CATSNGDLVDYEQYF

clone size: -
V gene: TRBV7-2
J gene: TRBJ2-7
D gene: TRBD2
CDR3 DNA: TGTGCCAGCAGCTTAGTCCCGGGACTAGCGGGAGCAAGGCCCTACGAGCAGTACTTC
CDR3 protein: CASSLVPGLAGARPYEQYF

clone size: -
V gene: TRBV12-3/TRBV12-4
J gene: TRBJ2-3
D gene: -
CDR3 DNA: TGTGCCAGCACCCTGGATCGAGATACGCAGTATTTT
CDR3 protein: CASTLDRDTQYF

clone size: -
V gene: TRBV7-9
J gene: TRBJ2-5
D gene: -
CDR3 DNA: TGTGCCAGCAGCTTAGTTTTAGCGAGGCAAGAGACCCAGTACTTC
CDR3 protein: CASSLVLARQETQYF

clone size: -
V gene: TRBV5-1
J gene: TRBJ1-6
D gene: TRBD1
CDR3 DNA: TGCGCCAGCAGCATCCAGACAGGGGATAATTCACCCCTCCACTTT
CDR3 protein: CASSIQTGDNSPLHF

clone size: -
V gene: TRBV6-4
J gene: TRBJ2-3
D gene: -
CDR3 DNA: TGTGCCAGCAGTGACCGGGGAGGCACAGATACGCAGTATTTT
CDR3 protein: CASSDRGGTDTQYF

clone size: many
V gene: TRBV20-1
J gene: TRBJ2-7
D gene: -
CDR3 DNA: TGCAGTGCCCAGGGCCAAGTTTCCCACGAGCAGTACTTC
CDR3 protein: CSAQGQVSHEQYF

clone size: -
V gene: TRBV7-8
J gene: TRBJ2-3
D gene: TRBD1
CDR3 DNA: TGTGCCAGCAGCTTAGACACAGGGGGCGGCACAGATACGCAGTATTTT
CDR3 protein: CASSLDTGGGTDTQYF

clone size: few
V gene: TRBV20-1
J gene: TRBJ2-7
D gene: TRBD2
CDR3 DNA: TGCAGTGCTAGAGTAGCGGGAGTGTTCTACGAGCAGTACTTC
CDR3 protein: CSARVAGVFYEQYF

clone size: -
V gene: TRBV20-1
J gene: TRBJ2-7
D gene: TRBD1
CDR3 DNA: TGCAGTGCTAAACAATCCCCCGGGACAGGGTTAGGCGAGCAGTACTTC
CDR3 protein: CSAKQSPGTGLGEQYF

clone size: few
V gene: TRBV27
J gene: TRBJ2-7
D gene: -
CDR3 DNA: TGTGCCAGCAGTTCTGACCACAGGGGGGGATTCGAGCAGTACTTC
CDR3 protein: CASSSDHRGGFEQYF

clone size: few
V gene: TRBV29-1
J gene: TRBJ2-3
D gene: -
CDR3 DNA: TGCAGCGCCAACAACTTCGATACGCAGTATTTT
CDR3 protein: CSANNFDTQYF

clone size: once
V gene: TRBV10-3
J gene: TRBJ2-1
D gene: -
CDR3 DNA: TGTGCCATCAGTGTGGATTACAATGAGCAGTTCTTC
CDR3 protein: CAISVDYNEQFF

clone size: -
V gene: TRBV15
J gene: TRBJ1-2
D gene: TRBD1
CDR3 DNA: TGTGCCACCAGCAGAGGCGGACAGGGGACTATGGATGGCTACACCTTC
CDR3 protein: CATSRGGQGTMDGYTF

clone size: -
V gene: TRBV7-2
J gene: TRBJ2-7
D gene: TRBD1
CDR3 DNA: TGTGCCAGCAGCCTACTTTTACGACAGGGGGGTGAGCAGTACTTC
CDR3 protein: CASSLLLRQGGEQYF

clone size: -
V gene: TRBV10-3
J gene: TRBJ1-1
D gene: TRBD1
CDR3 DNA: TGTGCCATCAAGCGGGACAGCATCACTGAAGCTTTCTTT
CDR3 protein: CAIKRDSITEAFF

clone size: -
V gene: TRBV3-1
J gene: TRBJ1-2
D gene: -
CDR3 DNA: TGTGCCAGCAGCCAAACTTTGGTGGCAGCTAACTATGGCTACACCTTC
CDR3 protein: CASSQTLVAANYGYTF

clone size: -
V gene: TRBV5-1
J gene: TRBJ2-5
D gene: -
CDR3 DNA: TGCGCCAGCAGGGAGGGGGCACGAGAGACCCAGTACTTC
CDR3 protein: CASREGARETQYF

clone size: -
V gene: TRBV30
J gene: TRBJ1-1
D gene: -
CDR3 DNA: TGTGCCTGGAGAAGGGGGACGGCCGGGAACACTGAAGCTTTCTTT
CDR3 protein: CAWRRGTAGNTEAFF

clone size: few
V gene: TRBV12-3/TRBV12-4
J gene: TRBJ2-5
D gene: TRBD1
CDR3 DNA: TGTGCCAGCAGTTTTCGCCAGGGGGAAGCGCAGTACTTC
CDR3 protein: CASSFRQGEAQYF

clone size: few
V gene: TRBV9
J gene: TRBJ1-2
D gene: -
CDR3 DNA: TGTGCCAGCAGCGTCGTCTCCCACTATGGCTACACCTTC
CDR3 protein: CASSVVSHYGYTF

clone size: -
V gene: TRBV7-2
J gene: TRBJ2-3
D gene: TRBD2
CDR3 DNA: TGTGCCAGCAGCCGTCCTAGCGGGGGAACAGATACGCAGTATTTT
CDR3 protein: CASSRPSGGTDTQYF

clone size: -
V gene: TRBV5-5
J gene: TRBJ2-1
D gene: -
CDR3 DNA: TGTGCCAGCAGCTTACTGGACACACAGATCCTGACGGACTACAATGAGCAGTTCTTC
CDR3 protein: CASSLLDTQILTDYNEQFF

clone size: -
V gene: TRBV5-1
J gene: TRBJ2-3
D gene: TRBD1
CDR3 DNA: TGCGCCAGCAGCACGGGGGACAGGGACCTAGATACGCAGTATTTT
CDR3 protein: CASSTGDRDLDTQYF

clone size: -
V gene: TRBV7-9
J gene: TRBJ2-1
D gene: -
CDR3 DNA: TGTGCCAGCAGCGACTCCGGGACCAACAATGAGCAGTTCTTC
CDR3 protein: CASSDSGTNNEQFF

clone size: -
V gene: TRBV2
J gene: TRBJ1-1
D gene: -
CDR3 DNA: TGTGCCAGCAGTGGAGGGTCAGGGCGCACTGAAGCTTTCTTT
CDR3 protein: CASSGGSGRTEAFF

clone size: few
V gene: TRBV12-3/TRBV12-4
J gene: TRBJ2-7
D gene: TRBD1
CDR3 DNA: TGTGCCAGCAGCCAAAGACAGGGGGAGCAGTACTTC
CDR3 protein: CASSQRQGEQYF

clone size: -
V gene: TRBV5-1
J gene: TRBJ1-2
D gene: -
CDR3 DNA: TGCGCCAGCACAAGGGAGGGGTGGTCCATTGATGGCTACACCTTC
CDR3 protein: CASTREGWSIDGYTF

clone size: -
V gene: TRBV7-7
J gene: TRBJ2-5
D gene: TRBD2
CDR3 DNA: TGTGCTAGCAGACGAACCTCGGGACTAGCGGGAGGACTGGAGACCCAGTACTTC
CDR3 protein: CASRRTSGLAGGLETQYF